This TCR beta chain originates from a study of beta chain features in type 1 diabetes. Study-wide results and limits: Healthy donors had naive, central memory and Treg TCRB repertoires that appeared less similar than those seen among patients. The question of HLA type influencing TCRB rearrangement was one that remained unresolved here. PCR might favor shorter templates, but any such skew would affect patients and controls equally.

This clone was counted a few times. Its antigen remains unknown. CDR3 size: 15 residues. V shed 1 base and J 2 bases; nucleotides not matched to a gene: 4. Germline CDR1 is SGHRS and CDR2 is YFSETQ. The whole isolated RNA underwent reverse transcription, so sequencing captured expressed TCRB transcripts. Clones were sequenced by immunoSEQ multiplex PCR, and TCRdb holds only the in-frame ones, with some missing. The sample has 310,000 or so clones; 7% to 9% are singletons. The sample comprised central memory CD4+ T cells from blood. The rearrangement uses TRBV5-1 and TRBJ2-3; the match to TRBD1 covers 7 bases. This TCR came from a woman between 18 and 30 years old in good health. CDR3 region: CASSLSGQSTDTQYF. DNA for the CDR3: TGCGCCAGCAGCTTGTCGGGACAGTCCACAGATACGCAGTATTTT.